This is a list of T cell receptor beta chains from one sample in a study of T cell responses to AZD1222 COVID-19 vaccine. The method was immunoSEQ multiplex PCR; TCRdb's version includes in-frame clones alone and lacks a portion of them. The sample yields 55,000 to 75,000 clones, 79% seen once. The specimen was peripheral blood, collected on day 0 of MenACWY control vaccination. These receptors originate from an adult in good health. Each CDR3 is given with its conserved first and last residue. A D gene is named only where the DNA matches it firmly. Where a row states a size, it is once, few, many or the class of an expanded clone; other rows omit it.

>TRBD2|TRBV9|-|TRBJ2-3
CASNKLAGAADTQYF
TGTGCCAGCAATAAACTAGCGGGAGCAGCAGATACGCAGTATTTT
>-|TRBV5-5|-|TRBJ1-1
CASSRRGGTTEAFF
TGTGCCAGCAGCCGAAGGGGAGGGACCACTGAAGCTTTCTTT
>-|TRBV7-8|-|TRBJ2-1
CASSPYIAKEQFF
TGTGCCAGCAGCCCTTATATTGCTAAAGAGCAGTTCTTC
>-|TRBV6-5|-|TRBJ1-3
CASSYEVPGSGNTIYF
TGTGCCAGCAGTTACGAGGTCCCAGGGTCTGGAAACACCATATATTTT
>-|TRBV7-9|-|TRBJ1-3
CASSLAGGGNTIYF
TGTGCCAGCAGCTTAGCTGGGGGTGGAAACACCATATATTTT
>-|TRBV9|-|TRBJ2-5
CASSPLATEGTQYF
TGTGCCAGCAGCCCCCTAGCTACGGAGGGGACCCAGTACTTC
>-|TRBV9|once|TRBJ2-3
CASSVMDSTDTQYF
TGTGCCAGCAGCGTAATGGATTCCACAGATACGCAGTATTTT
>TRBD1|TRBV6-1|-|TRBJ2-6
CASSEFRQGGSGANVLTF
TGTGCCAGCAGTGAATTTCGACAGGGGGGATCTGGGGCCAACGTCCTGACTTTC
>-|TRBV6-6|-|TRBJ2-5
CASRFSEGGKETQYF
TGTGCCAGCAGATTCTCAGAGGGGGGAAAGGAGACCCAGTACTTC
>-|TRBV3-1/TRBV3-2|-|TRBJ1-4
CASSQEWQNEKLFF
TGTGCCAGCAGCCAAGAGTGGCAGAATGAAAAACTGTTTTTT
>-|TRBV2|-|TRBJ1-2
CASSADRTGYTF
TGTGCCAGCAGTGCGGACAGAACCGGCTACACCTTC
>-|TRBV6-5|-|TRBJ2-2
CASSRPGGELFF
TGTGCCAGCAGTCGACCTGGCGGGGAGCTGTTTTTT
>TRBD2|TRBV28|few|TRBJ2-4
CASSRLAGAKNIQYF
TGTGCCAGCAGTCGACTAGCGGGAGCCAAAAACATTCAGTACTTC
>TRBD1|TRBV19|few|TRBJ1-1
CASSKQGAGTEAFF
TGTGCCAGTAGTAAACAGGGGGCAGGGACTGAAGCTTTCTTT
>-|TRBV3-1/TRBV3-2|-|TRBJ2-7
CASSQDLDALDEQYF
TGTGCCAGCAGCCAAGATCTAGACGCTCTTGACGAGCAGTACTTC
>-|TRBV6-5|-|TRBJ1-5
CASWGTTNQPQHF
TGTGCCAGCTGGGGGACTACCAATCAGCCCCAGCATTTT
>-|TRBV28|-|TRBJ1-5
CASTQVLSNQPQHF
TGTGCCAGCACACAGGTTCTTAGCAATCAGCCCCAGCATTTT
>-|TRBV5-5|-|TRBJ1-1
CASSLFGGVAEAFF
TGTGCCAGCAGCTTGTTCGGGGGGGTCGCTGAAGCTTTCTTT
>TRBD1|TRBV19|-|TRBJ1-5
CASSSGQGGNQPQHF
TGTGCCAGTAGTTCCGGACAGGGGGGGAATCAGCCCCAGCATTTT
>-|TRBV21-1|-|TRBJ2-1
CATPWGSEQFF
TGTGCCACCCCCTGGGGTAGTGAGCAGTTCTTC
>-|TRBV30|-|TRBJ1-2
CAYRVDGYTF
TGTGCCTACAGGGTAGATGGCTACACCTTC
>-|TRBV6-5|-|TRBJ2-7
CASRPGSSYEQYF
TGTGCCAGCCGACCGGGGAGCTCCTACGAGCAGTACTTC
>-|TRBV28|-|TRBJ1-1
CASSLNLPEAFF
TGTGCCAGCAGTTTAAACTTGCCTGAAGCTTTCTTT
>TRBD1|TRBV29-1|once|TRBJ1-1
CSVETGGNTEAFF
TGCAGCGTTGAAACAGGGGGGAACACTGAAGCTTTCTTT
>TRBD2|TRBV19|once|TRBJ2-7
CASSPGGYEGHEQYF
TGTGCCAGTAGTCCCGGGGGGTACGAGGGCCACGAGCAGTACTTC
>-|TRBV24-1|-|TRBJ1-4
CATQASGGEKLFF
TGTGCCACCCAAGCCTCGGGTGGCGAAAAACTGTTTTTT
>-|TRBV21-1|-|TRBJ2-7
CASSKSRGRSLLYEQYF
TGTGCCAGCAGCAAATCGCGTGGCAGGTCCCTACTCTACGAGCAGTACTTC
>TRBD2|TRBV7-2|once|TRBJ2-2
CASSSAGGAHGELFF
TGTGCCAGCAGCTCAGCGGGGGGAGCGCACGGGGAGCTGTTTTTT
>TRBD2|TRBV27|-|TRBJ2-7
CASSVLAGVRNEQYF
TGTGCCAGCAGCGTCCTAGCGGGAGTGAGAAACGAGCAGTACTTC
>TRBD2|TRBV7-2|-|TRBJ2-3
CASSLRLAGGTDTQYF
TGTGCCAGCAGCTTACGGCTAGCGGGGGGCACAGATACGCAGTATTTT
>-|TRBV16|-|TRBJ1-1
CASSQSGGTEAFF
TGTGCCAGCAGCCAATCGGGGGGAACTGAAGCTTTCTTT
>TRBD2|TRBV7-2|-|TRBJ2-3
CASSLAATSGGSKYF
TGTGCCAGCAGCTTAGCCGCGACTAGCGGGGGATCGAAGTATTTT
>-|TRBV7-2|-|TRBJ1-2
CAAGGTTYGYTF
TGTGCCGCCGGGGGGACAACCTATGGCTACACCTTC
>-|TRBV10-3|few|TRBJ1-6
CAISEVGFGNSPLHF
TGTGCCATCAGTGAGGTTGGGTTTGGTAATTCACCCCTCCACTTT
>-|TRBV27|few|TRBJ1-2
CASSPLGVYGYTF
TGTGCCAGCAGTCCATTAGGGGTTTATGGCTACACCTTC
>TRBD1|TRBV28|-|TRBJ1-2
CASSLDRGGGYTF
TGTGCCAGCAGTTTAGACAGGGGGGGAGGCTACACCTTC
>-|TRBV10-3|-|TRBJ2-7
CAISELGDEQYF
TGTGCCATCAGTGAGTTGGGAGACGAGCAGTACTTC
>-|TRBV2|-|TRBJ1-2
CASSESSRGYTF
TGTGCCAGCAGTGAGTCGAGCCGTGGCTACACCTTC
>-|TRBV19|-|TRBJ1-1
CASGRQWDTEAFF
TGTGCCAGTGGCCGACAGTGGGACACTGAAGCTTTCTTT
>-|TRBV4-2|-|TRBJ2-1
CASSQVRQVLYNEQFF
TGTGCCAGCAGCCAAGTTCGTCAGGTTCTGTACAATGAGCAGTTCTTC
>TRBD2|TRBV6-1|-|TRBJ2-1
CASSELAVTYNEQFF
TGTGCCAGCAGTGAACTAGCGGTGACCTACAATGAGCAGTTCTTC
>-|TRBV2|-|TRBJ1-2
CASRVFAGGYTF
TGTGCCAGCCGGGTCTTCGCGGGTGGCTACACCTTC